The 31 T cell receptor beta chains below all came from one sample that was sequenced in a study of blood T cells in healthy people across ages. It was with a sample-barcoded 5' primer and a J-beta primer mix that a second PCR of roughly 7 to 12 cycles was run. TCRdb re-called the 5' RACE reads with MiXCR, one entry per CDR3 protein. The repertoire holds about 1.4 million distinct CDR3 sequences, with approximately 60% as singletons. Material for sequencing was blood. The source is a man aged 18-30 years in good health.

J is TRBJ1-5 and V is TRBV12-3 or TRBV12-4; 7 bases are shared with TRBD1. The CDR3 consists of 14 residues. The trim removed 6 bases at V and 6 bases at J, leaving 8 bases unmatched. Here the CDR3 DNA reads TGTGCCAGCAGACTAGGGACAGCACGTCAGCCCCAGCATTTT. Translating gives CASRLGTARQPQHF.

This clonotype appeared a few times. This may come from a read error, since a much larger clone is one base off. The rearrangement joins TRBV5-1 to TRBJ2-3; 7 bases agree with TRBD2. Germline assignment: CDR1 SGHRS and CDR2 YFSETQ. The ends lost 3 bases at V and 2 bases at J; junction bases unmatched: 6. This CDR3 spans 15 amino acids. The CDR3 DNA sequence: TGCGCCAGCAGCTGGGGAGGGCCCGCCACAGATACGCAGTATTTT. Its translation is CASSWGGPATDTQYF.

This chain connects TRBV5-1 to TRBJ1-6, with D possibly being TRBD1 (5 bases). The V and J ends lost 2 bases and 0 bases respectively, with 9 bases between them. Germline CDR1 is SGHRS and CDR2 is YFSETQ. There are 16 residues in the CDR3. The CDR3 sequence: CASSFQQVSYNSPLHF. As DNA, the CDR3 is TGCGCCAGCAGCTTTCAACAGGTCTCCTATAATTCACCCCTCCACTTT.

The rearrangement joins TRBV6-5 to TRBJ2-7; 11 bases line up with TRBD2. The CDR3 loop spans 16 amino acids. V lost 6 bases, J lost 3 bases, and 10 bases stayed unmatched. Germline V lookup: CDR1 MNHEY, CDR2 SVGAGI. This CDR3 is CASRPSRLAGGYEQYF. The CDR3 coding sequence is TGTGCCAGCAGGCCCTCTCGGCTAGCGGGAGGCTACGAGCAGTACTTC.

The chain employs TRBV28 and TRBJ1-2; a possible D gene is TRBD1 (5 bases). From germline, CDR1 is MDHEN and CDR2 SYDVKM. The germline V and J ends were trimmed by 3 bases and 0 bases, with 20 bases remaining between them. The CDR3 is 18 amino acids. CDR3 bases: TGTGCCAGCAGTTTGCCGCGGGGGATGCACGTGCCTAACTATGGCTACACCTTC. This encodes CASSLPRGMHVPNYGYTF.

This clonotype was counted only a few times. V is TRBV11-2 and J is TRBJ2-7; D is undetermined. The J call is doubtful: the DNA matches TRBJ2-5 better. The CDR3 extends over 16 amino acids. From germline, CDR1 is SGHAT and CDR2 FQNNGV. Here the CDR3 DNA reads TGTGCCAGCAGCTTAATGGTAGGACCCCCGGGAGAGACCCAGTACTTC. It encodes CASSLMVGPPGETQYF.

The CDR3 coding sequence is TGCAGCGTTGTGGTGACAGGGGAAGGCGAGCAGTACTTC. Protein: CSVVVTGEGEQYF. This sequence joins TRBV29-1 and TRBJ2-7; 8 bases agree with TRBD1. CDR3 length: 13 residues. Looked up from germline, CDR1 is SQVTM and CDR2 is ANQGSEA. J was trimmed by 6 bases and V by 4 bases; bases with no gene match: 8.

The CDR3: CASSSPYLTGFGNEQFF. The CDR3 nucleotides are TGTGCCAGCAGCTCCCCGTACCTAACAGGATTCGGGAATGAGCAGTTCTTC. V usage is TRBV13 and J usage is TRBJ2-1; tentatively, D is TRBD1 (5 bases). From germline, CDR1 is PRHDT and CDR2 FYEKMQ (reference sequence). The V gene lost 4 bases and the J gene lost 7 bases, with 23 bases spanning the gap. The CDR3 length is 17 residues.

The table lists this clonotype with a few counts. The rearrangement links TRBV9 to TRBJ2-1; 10 bases are shared with TRBD2. CDR3 length: 16 amino acids. V dropped 3 bases and J dropped 5; count of bases not matched to a gene: 8. CDR1 SGDLS and CDR2 YYNGEE come from the germline V gene. The CDR3 DNA sequence: TGTGCCAGCAGCGCACGTCTAGCGGGAGTGGACAATGAGCAGTTCTTC. This gives the protein CASSARLAGVDNEQFF. The full variable domain, completed using reference TRBV9 and TRBJ2-1, is DSGVTQTPKHLITATGQRVTLRCSPRSGDLSVYWYQQSLDQGLQFLIQYYNGEERAKGNILERFSAQQFPDLHSELNLSSLELGDSALYFCASSARLAGVDNEQFFGPGTRLTVL.

The chain couples TRBV10-3 to TRBJ2-3, with TRBD1 matching 7 bases. The CDR3 spans 17 residues. The germline V gene has CDR1 ENHRY and CDR2 SYGVKD. J lost 4 bases, V lost 3 bases, and 13 bases had no gene match. CDR3 nucleotide sequence: TGTGCCATCAGTGATGAAGGCCGAGACAGGGCCCCAGATACGCAGTATTTT. This gives the protein CAISDEGRDRAPDTQYF.

This chain links TRBV29-1 with TRBJ2-3, with D perhaps TRBD1 (6 bases). Trimming took 7 bases from V and 1 from J, leaving 12 bases between them. The CDR3 extends over 13 amino acids. Germline loops: CDR1 SQVTM, CDR2 ANQGSEA. The CDR3 here is CSALGQGTDTQYF. The CDR3 nucleotides read TGCAGCGCCCTGGGACAAGGCACAGATACGCAGTATTTT.

To note about this clonotype: A read error may account for a junction end that differs from germline. V is TRBV4-1 and J is TRBJ2-3; possible D gene TRBD1, 5 bases. Germline V lookup: CDR1 MGHRA, CDR2 YSYEKL. This CDR3 has 13 amino acids. The CDR3 DNA follows: TGCGCCAGCAGCCCGGAAAGGGGTCTTACGGAGTATTTT. This codes for CASSPERGLTEYF.

The chain carries TRBV18 and TRBJ2-7; 8 nucleotides match TRBD1. The V gene end was trimmed by 5 bases and the J gene end by 3 bases; junction bases not matched to a gene: 6. CDR3 length equals 14 residues. The germline CDR1 and CDR2 sequences are KGHSH and LQKENI. CDR3 nucleotides: TGTGCCAGCTCAACGCCCGGGACAGGCTACGAGCAGTACTTC. Residues: CASSTPGTGYEQYF.

This chain joins TRBV28 and TRBJ2-5; D ambiguous. Trimming pared 6 bases from V and 2 bases from J, leaving 13 bases between. Germline CDR1 is MDHEN and CDR2 is SYDVKM. The CDR3 covers 14 residues. CDR3 in amino acids: CASSFSQVQETQYF. The CDR3 nucleotides read TGTGCCAGCAGCTTCTCTCAGGTGCAAGAGACCCAGTACTTC.

The J gene is TRBJ1-2, the V gene TRBV4-2, with 9 bases identical to TRBD1. The V and J ends lost 4 bases and 0 bases, in that order; junction bases with no gene match: 6. The CDR3 totals 16 residues. Germline CDR1 LGHNA, CDR2 YNFKEQ. The CDR3 is CASSLWTGDANYGYTF. DNA of the CDR3: TGTGCCAGCAGCCTATGGACAGGGGATGCTAACTATGGCTACACCTTC.

This chain uses TRBV10-3 with TRBJ2-7; D remains unclear. V lost 5 bases, J lost 0 bases, and 14 bases lay in between. Germline CDR1 reads ENHRY; CDR2 reads SYGVKD. CDR3 length: 15 residues. CDR3 loop: CAISPAGGFSYEQYF. The CDR3 DNA reads as TGTGCCATCAGTCCTGCAGGCGGATTCTCCTACGAGCAGTACTTC.

This chain uses TRBV7-2 with TRBJ2-3, with 9 bases identical to TRBD2. Trimming at V came to 1 base and at J to 3 bases, leaving 5 bases not matched to a gene. The CDR3 sequence is 16 residues long. CDR1 SGHTA and CDR2 FQGNSA come from the germline V gene. CDR3 loop: CASSLGGRADTDTQYF. In nucleotides, the CDR3 is TGTGCCAGCAGCTTAGGCGGGAGGGCAGATACAGATACGCAGTATTTT. Variable domain in full (rest from reference TRBV7-2 and TRBJ2-3): GAGVSQSPSNKVTEKGKDVELRCDPISGHTALYWYRQSLGQGLEFLIYFQGNSAPDKSGLPSDRFSAERTGGSVSTLTIQRTQQEDSAVYLCASSLGGRADTDTQYFGPGTRLTVL.

This clonotype was found a few times. This sequence joins TRBV4-1 and TRBJ2-3; D possibly uses TRBD1 or TRBD2 (5 bases each). The CDR3 is made up of 15 amino acids. V lost 0 bases and J 11 bases, leaving 18 bases between the germline ends. Germline CDR1 is MGHRA and CDR2 is YSYEKL. This CDR3 is CASSQEEGKGRRQYF. Here the CDR3 DNA reads TGCGCCAGCAGCCAAGAAGAGGGGAAAGGACGAAGGCAGTATTTT.

This clonotype was seen only a few times. The rearrangement links TRBV20-1 to TRBJ2-1, with 8 bases lining up with TRBD2. V was clipped by 1 base and J by 8 bases; unmatched bases: 10. The CDR3 spans 15 residues. Looked up from germline, CDR1 is DFQATT and CDR2 is SNEGSKA (reference sequence). CDR3 sequence reads: CSARARGLEPHEQFF. The CDR3 DNA follows: TGCAGTGCTAGAGCGAGGGGACTAGAGCCCCATGAGCAGTTCTTC.

The V and J genes are TRBV4-2 and TRBJ2-2; 12 bases are shared with TRBD2. The CDR3 is made up of 18 amino acids. Germline V CDR1 and CDR2: LGHNA, YNFKEQ. Germline trimming cut 2 bases from V and 2 bases from J; bases unmatched to any gene: 6. CDR3 loop: CASSQRRTSGTNTGELFF. DNA of the CDR3: TGTGCCAGCAGCCAACGCAGGACTAGCGGGACAAACACCGGGGAGCTGTTTTTT.

On this clonotype itself: This may arise from a read error, as a much more abundant clone is one base away. The J gene is TRBJ2-7, the V gene TRBV4-2; D uncertain. The CDR3 is made up of 12 amino acids. The germline V gene encodes CDR1 LGHNA and CDR2 YNFKEQ. The CDR3 here is CASNQTDYEQYF. CDR3 DNA: TGTGCCAGCAACCAAACAGACTACGAGCAGTACTTC.

This chain joins TRBV20-1 and TRBJ2-5; D perhaps matches TRBD2 (6 bases). Trimming cost V 3 bases and J 4 bases, with 21 bases left between them. In germline, CDR1 is DFQATT, CDR2 SNEGSKA (reference sequence). This CDR3 contains 16 residues. This CDR3 is CSARKRPDGGSETQYF. The CDR3 DNA follows: TGCAGTGCTAGGAAACGGCCGGACGGAGGGTCAGAGACCCAGTACTTC.

This chain links TRBV5-1 with TRBJ2-3, with 11 bases aligning to TRBD1. Trimming at V came to 3 bases and at J to 3 bases, leaving 6 bases not matched to a gene. Germline lookup yields CDR1 SGHRS and CDR2 YFSETQ. This CDR3 is built from 16 residues. The CDR3 DNA sequence: TGCGCCAGCAGCTCGTCGGACAGGGGGCAAACAGATACGCAGTATTTT. Protein sequence: CASSSSDRGQTDTQYF.

This clonotype has just a few counts. The chain couples TRBV5-1 to TRBJ2-7; TRBD1 matches at 9 bases. Germline assignment: CDR1 SGHRS and CDR2 YFSETQ. J was trimmed by 4 bases and V by 3 bases; bases with no gene match: 8. The length of the CDR3 is 15 residues. Here the CDR3 reads CASSSPDRGGYEQYF. The CDR3 DNA sequence: TGCGCCAGCAGCTCCCCGGACAGGGGCGGTTACGAGCAGTACTTC.

This clonotype was counted a few times. The chain uses TRBV5-5 and TRBJ2-7; D call uncertain. The ends were cut back, 1 base at V and 1 base at J, with 12 bases in the middle. Germline V gives CDR1 SGHKS, CDR2 YYEKEE (reference sequence). This CDR3 has 15 amino acids. The CDR3 sequence: CASSLIPTKSYEQYF. Written as DNA, the CDR3 is TGTGCCAGCAGCTTGATTCCTACGAAGTCCTACGAGCAGTACTTC.

Note on this clonotype: One junction end disagrees with the germline gene, perhaps due to a read error. This chain joins TRBV9 and TRBJ2-5; D ambiguous. The end of the DNA fits TRBJ2-7 better, so the J call may be wrong. Germline lookup yields CDR1 SGDLS and CDR2 YYNGEE. The CDR3 contains 14 residues. CDR3 protein: CASSIRTASCEQYF. The CDR3 DNA is TGTGCCAGCAGCATTCGGACGGCTTCCTGCGAGCAGTACTTC.

The chain employs TRBV5-1 and TRBJ1-1; TRBD1 aligns across 7 bases. J gave up 2 bases and V 0 bases, and 4 bases lay outside the gene matches. The CDR3 sequence is 15 residues long. Germline values: CDR1 SGHRS, CDR2 YFSETQ. The CDR3, as DNA: TGCGCCAGCAGCTTGGCCGACAGGGATAACACTGAAGCTTTCTTT. Encoded protein: CASSLADRDNTEAFF. Together with reference TRBV5-1 and TRBJ1-1, the CDR3 gives the full variable domain: KAGVTQTPRYLIKTRGQQVTLSCSPISGHRSVSWYQQTPGQGLQFLFEYFSETQRNKGNFPGRFSGRQFSNSRSEMNVSTLELGDSALYLCASSLADRDNTEAFFGQGTRLTVV.

The genes are TRBV10-3 and TRBJ2-4; TRBD1 matches 7 bases. Judging by the DNA end, TRBJ2-7 fits better; the J call may be wrong. The germline CDR1 and CDR2 sequences are ENHRY and SYGVKD. CDR3 length: 13 residues. The CDR3 nucleotides are TGTGCCATCAGCACGGGACAGAACTACGAGCAGTACTTC. This translates into CAISTGQNYEQYF.

V gene TRBV15 combines with J gene TRBJ2-1; 7 nucleotides match TRBD2. V was pared by 5 bases and J by 3 bases, with 19 bases of the junction left unmatched. The CDR3 totals 19 residues. Germline CDR1 LNHNV, CDR2 YYDKDF (reference sequence). The CDR3 DNA follows: TGTGCCACCAGCGGACCTTCGCCTAGCGGAGCCCTCCTCTACAATGAGCAGTTCTTC. Translated: CATSGPSPSGALLYNEQFF.

The V and J genes are TRBV28 and TRBJ1-2; 9 bases match TRBD1. The germline CDR1 and CDR2 sequences are MDHEN and SYDVKM. V lost 4 bases, J lost 4 bases, and 4 bases stayed unmatched. The CDR3 is made up of 14 amino acids. The CDR3: CASSSTGGFYGYTF. The CDR3 region has the DNA TGTGCCAGCAGTTCAACAGGGGGCTTCTATGGCTACACCTTC.

The chain couples TRBV10-3 to TRBJ1-5; D perhaps matches TRBD1 (5 bases). Trimming stripped 2 bases from V and 3 bases from J, with 11 bases between. The CDR3 has 15 residues. CDR1 is ENHRY, CDR2 SYGVKD, per germline. The CDR3 nucleotides read TGTGCCATCAGTGAGGGGGCGACAGCCAATCAGCCCCAGCATTTT. Amino acid sequence: CAISEGATANQPQHF.